Each of the 10 T cell receptor beta chains below was sequenced from the same sample in a study of T cells in Graves' hyperthyroidism and ophthalmopathy. Authors of the study amplified TCR beta CDR3 regions from RNA transcripts. In the first-round RT-PCR of the TCR CDR3, the HTBI primer set was used. TCRdb reprocessed the multiplex PCR reads with MiXCR, giving one entry per CDR3 protein. Of about 250,000 distinct CDR3 sequences listed, roughly 15% are singletons. Sequencing used blood. The receptor set was obtained from a woman in her forties or fifties with Graves' hyperthyroidism that later progressed to Graves' ophthalmopathy.

The chain carries TRBV30 and TRBJ1-3; D perhaps matches TRBD1 (5 bases). Trimming took off 2 bases at V and 0 bases at J, with 8 bases between the two ends. The length of the CDR3 is 14 residues. The germline gives CDR1 GTSNPN, CDR2 SVGIG (reference sequence). CDR3 nucleotide sequence: TGTGCCTGGAGTCGGGGGACCTCTGGAAACACCATATATTTT. As protein: CAWSRGTSGNTIYF.

The rearrangement links TRBV20-1 to TRBJ2-7; weak D call: TRBD1 (6 bases). The CDR3 covers 13 residues. Germline V gives CDR1 DFQATT, CDR2 SNEGSKA (reference sequence). The V end was cut by 3 bases, the J end by 2 bases, with 11 bases between. For the CDR3, the DNA is TGCAGTGCTAGCGGGACAATCCCCTACGAGCAGTACTTC. It specifies CSASGTIPYEQYF.

This clonotype was observed at least ten times. V usage is TRBV27 and J usage is TRBJ2-5, with unresolved D. Trimming took off 3 bases at V and 3 bases at J, with 8 bases between the two ends. This CDR3 is built from 13 residues. Germline-derived CDR1 and CDR2 are MNHEY and SMNVEV (reference sequence). Written as DNA, the CDR3 is TGTGCCAGCAGTTTTAGAAGGGAAGAGACCCAGTACTTC. Its translation is CASSFRREETQYF.

This clonotype was seen ten or more times. V gene TRBV28 combines with J gene TRBJ1-2; D not certain. The length of the CDR3 is 13 residues. Per germline, CDR1 MDHEN and CDR2 SYDVKM. The ends were cut back, 3 bases at V and 4 bases at J, with 9 bases in the middle. DNA of the CDR3: TGTGCCAGCAGTTTGGCGACATTCTATGGCTACACCTTC. This encodes CASSLATFYGYTF.

At least ten counts were recorded for this clonotype. The J gene is TRBJ2-7, the V gene TRBV18, with 11 positions matching TRBD1. Germline values: CDR1 KGHSH, CDR2 LQKENI. The trim removed 1 base at V and 3 bases at J, leaving 2 bases unmatched. The CDR3 has 15 residues. As DNA, the CDR3 is TGTGCCAGCTCACCACAGGGGACAGGGGGCTACGAGCAGTACTTC. Amino acid sequence: CASSPQGTGGYEQYF.

This clonotype was observed at least ten times. The V and J genes are TRBV2 and TRBJ2-1; D tentatively fits TRBD1 or TRBD2 (5 bases each). Germline CDR1 and CDR2: SNHLY and FYNNEI. Trimming took off 9 bases at V and 1 base at J, with 13 bases between the two ends. This CDR3 spans 14 amino acids. CDR3 sequence (DNA): TGTGCCAGTCGGGACCGGACGTCCTACAATGAGCAGTTCTTC. This encodes CASRDRTSYNEQFF.

This clonotype has just a few counts. The chain combines TRBV9 with TRBJ2-1; 11 nucleotides line up with TRBD2. In germline, CDR1 is SGDLS, CDR2 YYNGEE. Unmatched junction bases numbered 5, after V lost 3 bases and J lost 3 bases. This CDR3 is 16 amino acids long. The DNA of the CDR3 is TGTGCCAGCAGCGCGTCCGGACTAGCGGGCTACAATGAGCAGTTCTTC. As protein: CASSASGLAGYNEQFF.

Turning to this clonotype: The junction differs from germline at one of its ends, possibly a read error. V usage is TRBV9 and J usage is TRBJ2-7; possibly TRBD1 for D (6 bases). Germline lookup yields CDR1 SGDLS and CDR2 YYNGEE. The CDR3 is made up of 17 amino acids. In DNA form, the CDR3 reads TGTGCCAGCGGCGTAACCCAGGGGTTAAAGAATCCCTACGAGCAGTACTTC. This encodes CASGVTQGLKNPYEQYF.

This chain links TRBV6-2 or TRBV6-3 with TRBJ1-2; D is unclear. Per the germline V gene, CDR1 is MNHEY and CDR2 is SVGEGT. The CDR3 contains 13 residues. V shed 5 bases and J shed 6 bases, with 13 bases lying between them. Here the CDR3 reads CASSPRRGDGYTF. DNA of the CDR3: TGTGCCAGCAGTCCACGCAGAGGCGATGGCTACACCTTC.

This clonotype occurred many times. The genes are TRBV20-1 and TRBJ1-1; D perhaps matches TRBD1 (5 bases). CDR3 length equals 15 residues. CDR1 is DFQATT and CDR2 is SNEGSKA in the germline V gene (reference sequence). Trimming took off 5 bases at V and 1 base at J, with 17 bases between the two ends. CDR3 sequence: CSASNAATGNTEAFF. CDR3 DNA: TGCAGTGCTTCGAATGCGGCAACAGGGAACACTGAAGCTTTCTTT.